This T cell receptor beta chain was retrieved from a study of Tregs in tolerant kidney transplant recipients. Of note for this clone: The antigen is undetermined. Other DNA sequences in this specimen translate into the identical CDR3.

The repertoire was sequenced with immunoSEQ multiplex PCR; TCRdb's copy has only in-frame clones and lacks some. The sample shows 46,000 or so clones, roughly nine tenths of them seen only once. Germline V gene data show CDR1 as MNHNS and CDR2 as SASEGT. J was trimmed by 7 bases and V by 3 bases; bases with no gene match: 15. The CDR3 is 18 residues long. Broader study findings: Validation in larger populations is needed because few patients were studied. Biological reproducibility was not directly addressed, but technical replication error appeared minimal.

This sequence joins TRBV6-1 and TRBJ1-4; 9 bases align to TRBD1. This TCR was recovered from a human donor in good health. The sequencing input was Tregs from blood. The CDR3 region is CASSDPDRGRRLSEKLFF. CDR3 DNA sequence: TGTGCCAGCAGTGACCCGGACAGGGGCCGGCGACTGAGTGAAAAACTGTTTTTT.